This is a list of T cell receptor beta chains from one sample in a study of beta chain features in type 1 diabetes. The protocol was immunoSEQ multiplex PCR, while the TCRdb copy is restricted to in-frame clones and leaves out a portion. The sample has over 150,000 clones, over 9% seen once; the top ten hold roughly 0.45%. The sample was central memory CD4+ T cells from blood. Receptors were obtained from a man aged 25 to 40 with type 1 diabetes. Each CDR3 is given without its conserved first and last residue. Fields, in order: V gene, D gene, J gene, CDR3 protein. A D gene is named only where the DNA matches it firmly.

v_call: TRBV6-7; d_call: TRBD1; j_call: TRBJ1-5; cdr3_aa: ASSYRTGGEDQPQH
v_call: TRBV2; d_call: -; j_call: TRBJ1-1; cdr3_aa: ASSEVGAATEAF
v_call: TRBV7-9; d_call: -; j_call: TRBJ1-1; cdr3_aa: ASSLAEGTEAF
v_call: TRBV5-1; d_call: -; j_call: TRBJ1-1; cdr3_aa: ASSLGRGSTEAF
v_call: TRBV6-6; d_call: -; j_call: TRBJ2-7; cdr3_aa: ASRLGTNYEQY
v_call: TRBV7-6; d_call: -; j_call: TRBJ1-3; cdr3_aa: ASSLVQGGDGNTIY
v_call: TRBV5-1; d_call: TRBD2; j_call: TRBJ2-3; cdr3_aa: ASSRLAGYTDTQY
v_call: TRBV7-9; d_call: TRBD2; j_call: TRBJ2-1; cdr3_aa: ASSLGLAGDGEQF
v_call: TRBV6-6; d_call: TRBD1; j_call: TRBJ2-7; cdr3_aa: ASTWGQGAYEQY
v_call: TRBV7-9; d_call: TRBD2; j_call: TRBJ2-5; cdr3_aa: ASSLAESLAGGPETQY
v_call: TRBV5-1; d_call: TRBD1; j_call: TRBJ1-2; cdr3_aa: ASSRDRGGGYT
v_call: TRBV7-9; d_call: -; j_call: TRBJ2-7; cdr3_aa: ASSLQLNSYEQY